This TCR beta chain was observed in a study of blood T cell repertoires in COVID-19. On the study more broadly: The study drew acute and convalescent COVID-19 samples from the United States, Italy and Spain. Sources were T cells, B-cell-depleted T cells, or PBMCs; the material itself was cDNA or gDNA.

The table came from immunoSEQ multiplex PCR; TCRdb's copy has only in-frame clones and leaves some out. The sample lists 150,000 to 200,000 clones, more than 75% occurring once. The CDR3 has 16 residues. Trimming removed 4 bases from V and 2 bases from J; junction bases left unmatched: 8. Germline V gives CDR1 SGHVS, CDR2 FNYEAQ. This TCR derives from a woman in her thirties or forties with COVID-19, enrolled during active disease. This chain links TRBV7-6 with TRBJ2-1; 7 bases match TRBD2. The specimen sequenced was peripheral blood. CDR3 in amino acids: CASSSLSGTAYNEQFF. The CDR3 bases are TGTGCCAGCAGCTCTCTGAGCGGGACCGCCTACAATGAGCAGTTCTTC.